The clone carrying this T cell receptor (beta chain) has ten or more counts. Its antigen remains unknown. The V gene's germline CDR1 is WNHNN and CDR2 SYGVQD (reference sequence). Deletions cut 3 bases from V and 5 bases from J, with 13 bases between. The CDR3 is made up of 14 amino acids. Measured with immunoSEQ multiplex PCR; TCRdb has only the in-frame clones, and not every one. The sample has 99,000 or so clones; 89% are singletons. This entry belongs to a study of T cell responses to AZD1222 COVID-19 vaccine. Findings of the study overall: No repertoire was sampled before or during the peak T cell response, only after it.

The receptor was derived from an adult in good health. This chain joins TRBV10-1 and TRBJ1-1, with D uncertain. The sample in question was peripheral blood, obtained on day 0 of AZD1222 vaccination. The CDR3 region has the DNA TGCGCCAGCAGTGATCAGGTCGGGGTTACTGAAGCTTTCTTT. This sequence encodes CASSDQVGVTEAFF.